The entry below gives a single T cell receptor (beta chain) sequence along with its context. The antigen remains undetermined. The data stem from a study of cytomegalovirus exposure and HLA in healthy donors. With 60 Vbeta and 13 Jbeta primers, the PCR was carried out. The table came from immunoSEQ multiplex PCR; TCRdb's copy has only in-frame clones and leaves some out. The sample consists of around 150,000 clones, 76% of them appearing once. The germline CDR1 and CDR2 sequences are SGHTA and FQGNSA. V gave up 4 bases and J gave up 3 bases, with 3 bases separating them. This CDR3 has 12 amino acids. Broader study findings: The study carried out a later analysis of TCR beta sequences. It associated approximately 17,000 of them with specific HLA alleles at a false discovery rate of 0.05. Compared with the approximately 700-donor mean, an Asian-associated ancestry cluster reportedly had fewer N-insertions, according to a later analysis.

V is TRBV7-2 and J is TRBJ2-2; D gene ambiguous. The sequenced sample consisted of PBMCs. The receptor was derived from a man between 18 and 35 years old in good health and CMV-seronegative. The CDR3 DNA follows: TGTGCCAGCAGCTCCTACACCGGGGAGCTGTTTTTT. Protein product: CASSSYTGELFF.